The next 31 T cell receptor beta chains were all read from a single sample in a study of T cell responses to AZD1222 COVID-19 vaccine. Measured with immunoSEQ multiplex PCR; TCRdb has only the in-frame clones, and not every one. The sample lists around 130,000 clones, around 90% occurring once. The sequences come from peripheral blood, collected 28 days after the second AZD1222 dose. The receptor set was obtained from an adult who received the AZD1222 COVID-19 vaccine.

The V call is TRBV3-1 (or the pseudogene TRBV3-2), the J call TRBJ1-4; 7 bases line up with TRBD1. This CDR3 spans 15 amino acids. The ends lost 1 base at V and 6 bases at J; junction bases unmatched: 5. The germline V gene encodes CDR1 LGHDT and CDR2 YNNKEL (reference sequence). The CDR3 nucleotides are TGTGCCAGCAGCCAAGTTTTAGACAGGGATGAAAAACTGTTTTTT. Translation: CASSQVLDRDEKLFF.

There are a few counts of this clone. This sequence joins TRBV3-1 (or the pseudogene TRBV3-2) and TRBJ1-3; D gene unclear. Germline V gene sequence: CDR1 LGHDT, CDR2 YNNKEL (reference sequence). The V end was cut by 2 bases, the J end by 0 bases, with 8 bases between. The CDR3 extends over 15 amino acids. CDR3 in amino acids: CASSQLGFSGNTIYF. CDR3 DNA: TGTGCCAGCAGCCAATTAGGCTTCTCTGGAAACACCATATATTTT.

The chain uses TRBV6-2 or TRBV6-3 and TRBJ1-5, with unresolved D. Trimming took 5 bases from V and 6 from J, leaving 11 bases between them. This CDR3 comprises 13 residues. Germline values: CDR1 MNHEY, CDR2 SVGEGT. The CDR3: CASSDPPRQPQHF. The CDR3 DNA reads as TGTGCCAGCAGTGACCCGCCACGTCAGCCCCAGCATTTT.

V is TRBV15 and J is TRBJ1-4, with D unclear. Germline lookup yields CDR1 LNHNV and CDR2 YYDKDF (reference sequence). This CDR3 contains 13 residues. V was trimmed by 5 bases and J by 8 bases, leaving 12 bases between them. The CDR3 nucleotides are TGTGCCACCAGCTCGCGATATAGGGAAAAACTGTTTTTT. Protein product: CATSSRYREKLFF.

The rearrangement links TRBV5-1 to TRBJ1-1, with D unclear. V lost 0 bases and J lost 0, with 6 bases in between. The CDR3 loop spans 14 amino acids. The germline CDR1 and CDR2 sequences are SGHRS and YFSETQ. The CDR3 is CASSLGTVNTEAFF. CDR3 nucleotides: TGCGCCAGCAGCTTGGGGACGGTGAACACTGAAGCTTTCTTT.

The V and J genes are TRBV19 and TRBJ2-1; 7 bases are shared with TRBD2. Trimming cost V 5 bases and J 7 bases; bases outside gene matches: 17. CDR3 length equals 17 residues. Germline V CDR1 and CDR2: LNHDA, SQIVND (reference sequence). This CDR3 reads CASSSPPGRARANEQFF. The CDR3 bases are TGTGCCAGTAGTTCCCCCCCTGGGAGGGCCAGAGCGAATGAGCAGTTCTTC.

The V and J genes are TRBV5-5 and TRBJ1-5, with D perhaps TRBD1 (6 bases). Germline CDR1 and CDR2: SGHKS and YYEKEE (reference sequence). V was clipped by 5 bases and J by 5 bases, with 17 bases between them. The CDR3 is 15 residues long. CDR3 sequence reads: CASSSDSGVYQPQHF. DNA of the CDR3: TGTGCCAGCAGTTCCGATTCAGGGGTTTATCAGCCCCAGCATTTT.

The genes are TRBV7-9 and TRBJ1-1; no reliable D call. The V and J ends lost 5 bases and 6 bases respectively, with 10 bases between them. The CDR3 loop spans 12 amino acids. Germline loops: CDR1 SEHNR, CDR2 FQNEAQ (reference sequence). CDR3 bases: TGTGCCAGCAGCCTCCCGGAACCTGAAGCTTTCTTT. It yields the protein CASSLPEPEAFF.

The V call is TRBV11-2, the J call TRBJ1-2; D may be TRBD1 (5 bases). Trimming left V 2 bases short and J 7 bases short, with 11 bases between. CDR3 size: 13 residues. Germline CDR1 and CDR2: SGHAT and FQNNGV. The CDR3 spells CASSLFRDGGYTF. The DNA for the CDR3 is TGTGCCAGCAGCTTATTTAGGGACGGTGGCTACACCTTC.

This clone was found once. The V gene is TRBV12-3 or TRBV12-4, the J gene TRBJ1-1; D uncertain. Deletions cut 2 bases from V and 10 bases from J, with 11 bases between. The CDR3 is made up of 12 amino acids. CDR3 coding DNA: TGTGCCAGCAGTTTACGTGTCTCTTCAGCTTTCTTT. This gives the protein CASSLRVSSAFF.

This chain joins TRBV4-1 and TRBJ1-2; D perhaps matches TRBD1 (5 bases). CDR3 size: 15 residues. The germline CDR1 and CDR2 sequences are MGHRA and YSYEKL. Trimming stripped 4 bases from V and 2 bases from J, with 14 bases between. CDR3 in amino acids: CASSPRGDGNYGYTF. Written as DNA, the CDR3 is TGCGCCAGCAGCCCGCGCGGGGACGGAAACTATGGCTACACCTTC.

The CDR3 DNA reads as TGTGCCAGCTCACTTACAGGGGGACTAGCGGGAGTTTACGAGCAGTACTTC. Its translation is CASSLTGGLAGVYEQYF. The chain carries TRBV18 and TRBJ2-7, with TRBD2 matching 14 bases. V was clipped by 4 bases and J by 4 bases; unmatched bases: 9. This CDR3 has 17 residues. Germline V CDR1 and CDR2: KGHSH, LQKENI.

The rearrangement joins TRBV19 to TRBJ1-1, with 7 positions matching TRBD1. Looked up from germline, CDR1 is LNHDA and CDR2 is SQIVND (reference sequence). The CDR3 has 13 amino acids. The V and J ends lost 10 bases and 4 bases, in that order; junction bases with no gene match: 9. CDR3 coding DNA: TGTGCCACCCATGACAGGGTAGGCACTGAAGCTTTCTTT. Translated, it gives CATHDRVGTEAFF.

V usage is TRBV4-3 and J usage is TRBJ2-1; 8 positions agree with TRBD1. The CDR3 runs to 16 residues. Per the germline V gene, CDR1 is LGHNA and CDR2 is YSLEER. The J segment lost 4 bases and the V segment lost 3 bases, leaving 8 bases of the junction unmatched. The CDR3 nucleotides are TGCGCCAGCAGCCAGGAGGAGGGACAGGTGTACAATGAGCAGTTCTTC. Its translation is CASSQEEGQVYNEQFF.

DNA of the CDR3: TGTGCCAGCAGTTACGTTCAAAGGACAGGTGCTAACTATGGCTACACCTTC. This codes for CASSYVQRTGANYGYTF. The chain couples TRBV6-2 or TRBV6-3 to TRBJ1-2; 7 bases are a match to TRBD1. Germline V gene data show CDR1 as MNHEY and CDR2 as SVGEGT. The CDR3 contains 17 residues. The ends lost 2 bases at V and 0 bases at J; junction bases unmatched: 9.

This chain joins TRBV11-2 and TRBJ2-3; D is possibly TRBD1 (5 bases). Between the trimmed V and J ends, which lost 2 bases and 2 bases, there was a span of 8 bases. In germline, CDR1 is SGHAT, CDR2 FQNNGV. This CDR3 is 14 amino acids long. The chain's CDR3 is CASSLLQDTDTQYF. The DNA of the CDR3 is TGTGCCAGCAGCTTATTACAGGACACAGATACGCAGTATTTT. Together with reference TRBV11-2 and TRBJ2-3, the CDR3 gives the full variable domain: EAGVAQSPRYKIIEKRQSVAFWCNPISGHATLYWYQQILGQGPKLLIQFQNNGVVDDSQLPKDRFSAERLKGVDSTLKIQPAKLEDSAVYLCASSLLQDTDTQYFGPGTRLTVL.

V is TRBV28 and J is TRBJ1-2; 9 positions agree with TRBD1. This CDR3 comprises 16 residues. Germline-derived CDR1 and CDR2 are MDHEN and SYDVKM. V lost 6 bases and J lost 3; bases outside the gene matches: 11. CDR3 amino acids: CASSPPWGQGYYGYTF. The CDR3, as DNA: TGTGCCAGCAGCCCCCCATGGGGACAGGGTTACTATGGCTACACCTTC.

The CDR3: CASSQFPQGTPEAFF. CDR3 sequence (DNA): TGCGCCAGCAGCCAATTCCCCCAGGGTACCCCTGAAGCTTTCTTT. The chain is built from TRBV4-3 and TRBJ1-1; the D gene is possibly TRBD1 (5 bases). This CDR3 has 15 residues. V was cut by 2 bases and J by 6 bases, with 16 bases left in between. In germline, CDR1 is LGHNA, CDR2 YSLEER.

This clone was picked up one time. This chain joins TRBV7-2 and TRBJ1-1; perhaps TRBD1 as D (5 bases). There are 14 residues in the CDR3. Trimming took 2 bases from V and 5 from J, leaving 12 bases between them. Germline V gene sequence: CDR1 SGHTA, CDR2 FQGNSA. CDR3 amino acids: CASSLSRGLTEAFF. The CDR3 nucleotides are TGTGCCAGCAGCTTATCCCGGGGCCTAACTGAAGCTTTCTTT.

This clone appeared a single time. The rearrangement joins TRBV6-5 to TRBJ2-2, with a weak D call TRBD2 (6 bases). Looked up from germline, CDR1 is MNHEY and CDR2 is SVGAGI. V was cut by 7 bases and J by 4 bases, with 16 bases left in between. The CDR3 totals 15 residues. CDR3 sequence reads: CASTPRRGGTGELFF. The DNA for the CDR3 is TGTGCCAGCACCCCTCGGAGGGGCGGCACCGGGGAGCTGTTTTTT.

This chain joins TRBV28 and TRBJ1-4, with D uncertain. Deletions cut 7 bases from V and 0 bases from J, with 15 bases between. Germline CDR1 is MDHEN and CDR2 is SYDVKM. The CDR3 covers 16 residues. Here the CDR3 reads CASNQRVFATNEKLFF. Written as DNA, the CDR3 is TGTGCCAGCAATCAGCGGGTTTTTGCAACTAATGAAAAACTGTTTTTT.

The V and J genes are TRBV6-2 or TRBV6-3 and TRBJ1-2, with D possibly TRBD1 on 5 matching bases. CDR1 is MNHEY and CDR2 is SVGEGT in the germline V gene. CDR3 length: 13 amino acids. The ends were cut back, 2 bases at V and 8 bases at J, with 12 bases in the middle. Here the CDR3 reads CASSYRGNGGYTF. In DNA form, the CDR3 reads TGTGCCAGCAGTTACCGGGGGAACGGGGGCTACACCTTC.

This clone occurred once. The chain is built from TRBV10-3 and TRBJ1-2; 10 nucleotides line up with TRBD1. Germline V lookup: CDR1 ENHRY, CDR2 SYGVKD. This CDR3 region has 18 residues. V lost 2 bases and J lost 7; bases outside the gene matches: 16. In DNA, the CDR3 is TGTGCCATCAGTGAGACGATACACCGGGACAGGGGAGTGGTTGGCTACACCTTC. It encodes CAISETIHRDRGVVGYTF.

The rearrangement joins TRBV5-6 to TRBJ2-7; D possibly uses TRBD1 or TRBD2 (5 bases each). CDR3 length equals 13 residues. Trimming pared 5 bases from V and 4 bases from J, leaving 13 bases between. Per the germline V gene, CDR1 is SGHDT and CDR2 is YYEEEE. CDR3 amino acids: CASSWDGRYEQYF. CDR3 nucleotide sequence: TGTGCCAGCAGTTGGGACGGCAGATACGAGCAGTACTTC.

The chain links TRBV6-4 to TRBJ1-3, with D perhaps matching TRBD1 (5 bases). Per the germline V gene, CDR1 is MRHNA and CDR2 is SNTAGT. V lost 6 bases and J 8 bases, leaving 11 bases between the germline ends. This CDR3 has 12 residues. Here the CDR3 reads CASRRGGDTIYF. The CDR3 DNA sequence: TGTGCCAGCAGGAGGGGAGGGGACACCATATATTTT.

The chain joins TRBV5-6 to TRBJ1-1; D is unresolved. The CDR3 sequence is 13 residues long. V lost 2 bases to trimming and J lost 11 bases, with 16 bases between them. Germline V gene sequence: CDR1 SGHDT, CDR2 YYEEEE. The CDR3 here is CASSFPPGSKAFF. CDR3 coding DNA: TGTGCCAGCAGCTTCCCCCCCGGGTCTAAGGCTTTCTTT.

This chain uses TRBV5-1 with TRBJ1-6; 9 nucleotides line up with TRBD1. The CDR3 consists of 15 residues. The V and J ends lost 3 bases and 7 bases, in that order; junction bases with no gene match: 5. From germline, CDR1 is SGHRS and CDR2 YFSETQ. The CDR3 reads CASSSAGTGNSPLHF. The CDR3 DNA sequence: TGCGCCAGCAGCTCCGCCGGGACAGGGAATTCACCCCTCCACTTT.

This clone is a singleton in its sample. The chain links TRBV19 to TRBJ2-1, with a possible D match to TRBD2 (6 bases). Germline values: CDR1 LNHDA, CDR2 SQIVND (reference sequence). Trimming removed 10 bases at V and 8 bases at J, with 24 bases between. This CDR3 has 15 residues. For the CDR3, the DNA is TGTGCCACCTCTTATAGCGTATCCGGGGGTGATGAGCAGTTCTTC. Its translation is CATSYSVSGGDEQFF.

The chain joins TRBV7-2 to TRBJ1-2, with D uncertain. Germline V CDR1 and CDR2: SGHTA, FQGNSA. CDR3 length equals 16 residues. V gave up 5 bases and J gave up 5 bases, with 21 bases separating them. The CDR3 here is CASSPQSQIILYGYTF. For the CDR3, the DNA is TGTGCCAGCAGCCCACAGTCGCAGATAATCCTATATGGCTACACCTTC.

This chain connects TRBV3-1 (or the pseudogene TRBV3-2) to TRBJ1-5; TRBD1 might be the D (5 bases). CDR1 and CDR2 from the germline V gene are LGHDT and YNNKEL (reference sequence). The CDR3 sequence is 18 residues long. V was cut by 0 bases and J by 1 base, with 16 bases left in between. The CDR3 spells CASSQEGPGRGSNQPQHF. CDR3 sequence (DNA): TGTGCCAGCAGCCAAGAGGGGCCAGGGAGGGGAAGCAATCAGCCCCAGCATTTT.

The rearrangement joins TRBV4-2 to TRBJ1-5, with 9 bases lining up with TRBD1. CDR1 LGHNA and CDR2 YNFKEQ come from the germline V gene. J was trimmed by 2 bases and V by 1 base; bases with no gene match: 3. The CDR3 runs 16 residues. In DNA form, the CDR3 reads TGTGCCAGCAGCCAAGGGGACAGGGCAGGCAATCAGCCCCAGCATTTT. This translates into CASSQGDRAGNQPQHF.